The T cell receptor (beta chain) described here comes from a study of T cell responses to AZD1222 COVID-19 vaccine. V lost 1 base and J lost 0, with 10 bases in between. Per germline, CDR1 SGHTA and CDR2 FQGNSA. The CDR3 is 15 residues long. This clone was counted a few times. The antigen is not known. Study observations and caveats: Repertoire collection took place solely once the T cell response had peaked. Nearly half of spike-specific TCRs reportedly target unmutated variant regions. Vaccine-associated CD4 TCRs spanned spike, dominant at 160-218 and 743-854. Spike-specific TCR repertoires showed rising breadth and depth after two AZD1222 doses.

The protocol was immunoSEQ multiplex PCR, while the TCRdb copy is restricted to in-frame clones and leaves out a portion. This repertoire shows about 75,000 clones, 88% found once; its top ten account for approximately 11%. This chain uses TRBV7-2 with TRBJ2-7; D could derive from TRBD1 or TRBD2 (5 bases each). The specimen was peripheral blood, collected 28 days after the second dose of the MenACWY control vaccine. This TCR was sampled from an adult who received the MenACWY meningococcal vaccine as a control. CDR3 sequence: CASSLVGTASYEQYF. The DNA of the CDR3 is TGTGCCAGCAGCTTAGTTGGGACGGCCTCCTACGAGCAGTACTTC.